This T cell receptor beta chain was obtained from a study of blood T cell repertoires in COVID-19. As for the study in general: Samples representing acute and convalescent COVID-19 were sourced from the United States, Italy and Spain. From T cells, B-cell-depleted T cells, or PBMCs came the material, which was cDNA or gDNA.

Germline values: CDR1 GTSNPN, CDR2 SVGIG (reference sequence). V was clipped by 3 bases and J by 7 bases; unmatched bases: 7. The length of the CDR3 is 13 residues. Authors' processing steps: Estimated nucleated cell counts came from reference gene primer amplification. Sequenced by immunoSEQ multiplex PCR; TCRdb stores in-frame clones only, minus some. That table is the source of V, J and clone size, and D and trimming were worked out from the DNA. The sample lists about 56,000 clones, approximately 92% occurring once. Seattle participants joined during active infection and were tracked over time. The sequencing sample was made of peripheral blood. The V gene is TRBV30, the J gene TRBJ1-1; 8 bases map to TRBD1. The source is a woman aged 60-70 years with COVID-19, enrolled during active disease. The CDR3 reads CAWSPQGDGEAFF. The CDR3 coding sequence is TGTGCCTGGAGCCCACAGGGGGACGGTGAAGCTTTCTTT.